These 24 T cell receptor beta chains were sequenced from one sample in a study of blood T cell repertoires in COVID-19. Sequencing used immunoSEQ multiplex PCR; TCRdb keeps in-frame clones, though not all of them. The sample has about 94,000 clones, roughly 84% seen once. Input material: peripheral blood. These receptors originate from a man aged 55 to 70 with acute or convalescent COVID-19.

Note on this clone: The sample has other DNA sequences that encode this CDR3 too. The gene calls are TRBV6-5 and TRBJ1-4; TRBD1 agrees at 7 bases. The germline CDR1 and CDR2 sequences are MNHEY and SVGAGI. This CDR3 has 14 residues. The trim removed 4 bases at V and 3 bases at J, leaving 2 bases unmatched. The CDR3 region is CASSLQGSNEKLFF. CDR3 coding DNA: TGTGCCAGCAGTTTACAGGGGTCTAATGAAAAACTGTTTTTT.

This chain uses TRBV4-1 with TRBJ1-1, with D perhaps matching TRBD1 (5 bases). Trimming left V 6 bases short and J 1 base short, with 12 bases between. The CDR3 is made up of 14 amino acids. Germline assignment: CDR1 MGHRA and CDR2 YSYEKL. The CDR3: CASRLSGGNTEAFF. In nucleotides, the CDR3 is TGCGCCAGCAGACTTTCCGGGGGGAACACTGAAGCTTTCTTT.

J is TRBJ1-1 and V is TRBV4-2; unclear D gene. Germline CDR1 reads LGHNA; CDR2 reads YNFKEQ. CDR3 length: 15 amino acids. The V and J ends lost 1 base and 0 bases respectively, with 9 bases between them. CDR3 bases: TGTGCCAGCAGCCAAGCAATTAACATGAACACTGAAGCTTTCTTT. Protein product: CASSQAINMNTEAFF.

This clone has just a few counts. V usage is TRBV5-5 and J usage is TRBJ1-5, with 8 bases that match TRBD1. The trim removed 1 base at V and 7 bases at J, leaving 10 bases unmatched. Germline CDR1 SGHKS, CDR2 YYEKEE (reference sequence). The CDR3 has 16 residues. CDR3 sequence reads: CASSLTTGGQGQPQHF. CDR3 nucleotides: TGTGCCAGCAGCTTGACAACAGGGGGTCAGGGGCAGCCCCAGCATTTT.

For the CDR3, the DNA is TGTGCCAGCAGCTCGTGGACAGGCTACCGGGACGAGCAGTACTTC. It is translated as CASSSWTGYRDEQYF. V is TRBV11-2 and J is TRBJ2-7, with TRBD1 identical over 7 bases. Germline CDR1 and CDR2: SGHAT and FQNNGV. After removal of 4 bases from V and 5 bases from J, the junction contained 11 bases not matched to a gene. This CDR3 has 15 residues.

This clone has a single count. V usage is TRBV4-3 and J usage is TRBJ1-1; the match to TRBD1 covers 8 bases. The CDR3 has 14 amino acids. V shed 4 bases, J shed 5 bases, and the junction held 6 bases outside the gene matches. Germline-derived CDR1 and CDR2 are LGHNA and YSLEER. As DNA, the CDR3 is TGCGCCAGCAGCCCGGACAGGGTGTTAACTGAAGCTTTCTTT. Protein: CASSPDRVLTEAFF.

This clone was picked up one time. The rearrangement joins TRBV3-1 (or the pseudogene TRBV3-2) to TRBJ2-5; no clear D gene. This CDR3 is built from 14 residues. V lost 5 bases, J lost 4 bases, and 14 bases lay in between. Germline values: CDR1 LGHDT, CDR2 YNNKEL (reference sequence). CDR3 DNA: TGTGCCAGCAGCGAATTAGAGGTCTCAGAGACCCAGTACTTC. It translates to CASSELEVSETQYF.

V gene TRBV4-1 combines with J gene TRBJ1-4; 11 nucleotides line up with TRBD1. Germline V gives CDR1 MGHRA, CDR2 YSYEKL. This CDR3 region has 17 residues. The ends lost 1 base at V and 8 bases at J; junction bases unmatched: 9. CDR3 DNA sequence: TGCGCCAGCAGCCAAGGGATAATGGGACAGGGGGGCGAAAAACTGTTTTTT. Translation gives CASSQGIMGQGGEKLFF.

This clone was counted only a few times. This rearrangement joins TRBV5-1 to TRBJ1-1, with D uncertain. CDR3 length equals 16 residues. Per the germline V gene, CDR1 is SGHRS and CDR2 is YFSETQ. The V end lost 2 bases, the J end lost 4 bases, and 18 bases lay between the germline ends. The CDR3 reads CASSLLTTDSSTEAFF. In DNA form, the CDR3 reads TGCGCCAGCAGCTTACTAACTACCGACTCAAGCACTGAAGCTTTCTTT.

The chain combines TRBV25-1 with TRBJ2-1, with D unclear. Germline CDR1 and CDR2: MGHDK and SYGVNS. The V and J ends lost 9 bases and 0 bases respectively, with 6 bases between them. This CDR3 is built from 12 residues. CDR3 residues: CASGRSYNEQFF. As DNA, the CDR3 is TGTGCCAGTGGCCGCTCCTACAATGAGCAGTTCTTC.

The chain has TRBV9 and TRBJ1-3, with D possibly matching TRBD1 (5 bases). V lost 4 bases, J lost 0 bases, and 14 bases lay in between. CDR1 is SGDLS, CDR2 YYNGEE, per germline. The CDR3 contains 16 residues. The CDR3 loop is CASSTRGHYSGNTIYF. The CDR3 DNA follows: TGTGCCAGCAGCACAAGAGGACACTACTCTGGAAACACCATATATTTT.

The chain employs TRBV19 and TRBJ1-5, with unresolved D. This CDR3 comprises 12 residues. The germline V gene has CDR1 LNHDA and CDR2 SQIVND (reference sequence). V was trimmed by 1 base and J by 9 bases, leaving 7 bases between them. Written as DNA, the CDR3 is TGTGCCAGTAGTATAGGAGGGTTGCCCCAGCATTTT. Translating it yields CASSIGGLPQHF.

V and J are TRBV19 and TRBJ1-1; 8 positions match TRBD1. Trimming took 2 bases from V and 5 from J; bases not matched to a gene: 4. The CDR3 sequence is 14 residues long. Germline V gene data show CDR1 as LNHDA and CDR2 as SQIVND (reference sequence). This CDR3 reads CASSIRTGQTEAFF. Here the CDR3 DNA reads TGTGCCAGTAGTATAAGGACAGGGCAGACTGAAGCTTTCTTT.

The rearrangement uses TRBV3-1 (or the pseudogene TRBV3-2) and TRBJ1-5; D is unresolved. The CDR3 runs to 15 residues. The V and J ends lost 4 bases and 4 bases respectively, with 14 bases between them. The germline V gene has CDR1 LGHDT and CDR2 YNNKEL (reference sequence). CDR3 bases: TGTGCCAGCAGCCCAAGCCCCCGTAGTAATCAGCCCCAGCATTTT. It translates to CASSPSPRSNQPQHF.

This chain uses TRBV29-1 with TRBJ1-3; TRBD1 matches 7 bases. The V and J ends lost 5 bases and 0 bases, in that order; junction bases with no gene match: 4. Germline CDR1 is SQVTM and CDR2 is ANQGSEA. This CDR3 has 14 residues. The CDR3 DNA reads TGCAGCGTTCTCGGACAGGCCTCTGGAAACACCATATATTTT. Protein sequence: CSVLGQASGNTIYF.

This clone showed up just once. The genes are TRBV24-1 and TRBJ1-1; D ambiguous. Germline CDR1 and CDR2: KGHDR and SFDVKD. The CDR3 has 13 amino acids. Deletions cut 1 base from V and 5 bases from J, with 7 bases between. The CDR3 region is CATSDLWSTEAFF. The CDR3 DNA sequence: TGTGCCACCAGTGATTTATGGAGTACTGAAGCTTTCTTT.

The chain employs TRBV6-2 or TRBV6-3 and TRBJ1-2, with D perhaps matching TRBD1 (6 bases). The CDR3 covers 14 residues. Trimming took 3 bases from V and 3 from J, leaving 11 bases between them. Germline V gives CDR1 MNHEY, CDR2 SVGEGT. This CDR3 reads CASSYTGRDYGYTF. The CDR3 DNA reads as TGTGCCAGCAGTTATACAGGGCGAGACTATGGCTACACCTTC.

This clone was detected once. The CDR3 nucleotides are TGTGCCAGCAGCACGCGGGGCACCAAGGCGGGGGAAGCTTTCTTT. Translation gives CASSTRGTKAGEAFF. The chain combines TRBV3-1 (or the pseudogene TRBV3-2) with TRBJ1-1; D perhaps matches TRBD1 (5 bases). The length of the CDR3 is 15 residues. Trimming removed 5 bases at V and 8 bases at J, with 21 bases between. The germline V gene has CDR1 LGHDT and CDR2 YNNKEL (reference sequence).

The chain recombines TRBV29-1 with TRBJ2-7, with TRBD1 matching over 10 bases. CDR3 length: 15 amino acids. Germline CDR1 and CDR2: SQVTM and ANQGSEA. J gave up 4 bases and V 0 bases, and 6 bases lay outside the gene matches. The CDR3 bases are TGCAGCGTTGAAGATTCGGTGGGACAGGGGTACGAGCAGTACTTC. This sequence encodes CSVEDSVGQGYEQYF.

This CDR3 reads CASSLWDRGGMDEQYF. The CDR3, as DNA: TGTGCCAGCAGCTTGTGGGACAGGGGTGGAATGGACGAGCAGTACTTC. The V gene is TRBV5-5, the J gene TRBJ2-7, with 10 bases identical to TRBD1. J was trimmed by 5 bases and V by 1 base; bases with no gene match: 9. Germline V lookup: CDR1 SGHKS, CDR2 YYEKEE (reference sequence). CDR3 length: 16 residues.

This chain connects TRBV18 to TRBJ1-2; the D is unclear. CDR3 length: 13 amino acids. Trimming removed 2 bases from V and 1 base from J, with 5 bases in between. In germline, CDR1 is KGHSH, CDR2 LQKENI. For the CDR3, the DNA is TGTGCCAGCTCACCAAACGGTAACTATGGCTACACCTTC. Its protein product is CASSPNGNYGYTF.

This chain uses TRBV5-8 with TRBJ1-1; 7 nucleotides match TRBD1. Germline-derived CDR1 and CDR2 are SGHTS and YDEGEE. J lost 4 bases, V lost 0 bases, and 9 bases had no gene match. The CDR3 runs 16 residues. The CDR3 here is CASSLEQGIGSTEAFF. The CDR3 DNA follows: TGTGCCAGCAGCTTGGAACAGGGGATTGGGAGCACTGAAGCTTTCTTT. Drawing the rest from reference TRBV5-8 and TRBJ1-1, the complete variable domain is EAGVTQSPTHLIKTRGQQATLRCSPISGHTSVYWYQQALGLGLQFLLWYDEGEERNRGNFPPRFSGRQFPNYSSELNVNALELEDSALYLCASSLEQGIGSTEAFFGQGTRLTVV.

This clone has only one observation. The gene calls are TRBV15 and TRBJ1-1, with unresolved D. Germline V gene lookup returns CDR1 LNHNV and CDR2 YYDKDF (reference sequence). V was cut by 4 bases and J by 1 base, with 13 bases left in between. The CDR3 contains 15 residues. The CDR3 DNA is TGTGCCACCAGCAAGGGAGACCCAAAGAACACTGAAGCTTTCTTT. Amino acid sequence: CATSKGDPKNTEAFF.

The rearrangement joins TRBV30 to TRBJ2-7; TRBD1 might be the D (6 bases). The length of the CDR3 is 14 residues. V was trimmed by 3 bases and J by 4 bases, leaving 16 bases between them. Looked up from germline, CDR1 is GTSNPN and CDR2 is SVGIG (reference sequence). The CDR3 coding sequence is TGTGCCTGGAGATTCAAGGCAGGGGTTTACGAGCAGTACTTC. Its protein is CAWRFKAGVYEQYF.